These T cell receptor beta chains were read from a single sample in a study of Ad26.COV2.S vaccination and SARS-CoV-2 variants. TCRdb's table, derived via immunoSEQ multiplex PCR, lists solely in-frame clones and lacks some. Of around 300,000 clones listed, around 90% are singletons. The sequencing here drew on peripheral blood, taken in a trial of Ad26.COV2.S vaccine versus placebo. The receptor source for this set is a person aged 18-65 years who received the Ad26.COV2.S COVID-19 vaccine or a placebo. CDR3s include the opening cysteine and the closing phenylalanine or tryptophan. D genes are given only for firm matches. Clone size is not always given. Where it is, it says once, few, many or a class for expanded clones.

V gene	D gene	clone size	J gene	CDR3 protein	CDR3 DNA
TRBV27	.	.	TRBJ2-3	CASKVLSPLTDTQYF	TGTGCCAGCAAGGTTCTGTCGCCCCTCACAGATACGCAGTATTTT
TRBV7-3	TRBD1	few	TRBJ1-1	CASSSRDRHTEAFF	TGTGCCAGCAGCTCCCGGGACAGGCACACTGAAGCTTTCTTT
TRBV27	TRBD1	.	TRBJ2-1	CASSSLTGGSYNEQFF	TGTGCCAGCAGTTCGTTAACAGGGGGCTCCTACAATGAGCAGTTCTTC
TRBV7-9	.	.	TRBJ1-3	CASSLFDSGNTIYF	TGTGCCAGCAGCTTATTCGACTCTGGAAACACCATATATTTT
TRBV4-3	TRBD2	.	TRBJ2-1	CASSRGLAGREQFF	TGCGCCAGCAGCCGAGGACTAGCGGGAAGGGAGCAGTTCTTC
TRBV2	.	.	TRBJ1-4	CASSSGNSGSEKLFF	TGTGCCAGCAGTTCAGGGAACAGTGGGAGCGAAAAACTGTTTTTT
TRBV6-1	TRBD1	.	TRBJ1-6	CASSVNVRQGGGSPLHF	TGTGCCAGCAGTGTAAATGTCAGACAGGGAGGTGGTTCACCCCTCCACTTT
TRBV6-1	.	.	TRBJ1-2	CASSETPNGYTF	TGTGCCAGCAGTGAAACCCCAAATGGCTACACCTTC
TRBV15	.	.	TRBJ2-2	CATSRQNTGELFF	TGTGCCACCAGCAGGCAGAACACCGGGGAGCTGTTTTTT
TRBV7-2	TRBD1	.	TRBJ2-5	CASSLAGRGTGETQYF	TGTGCCAGCAGCTTAGCGGGCAGGGGGACGGGGGAGACCCAGTACTTC
TRBV7-8	.	.	TRBJ1-1	CASSPMLNTEAFF	TGTGCCAGCAGCCCTATGCTTAACACTGAAGCTTTCTTT
TRBV11-3	.	.	TRBJ2-1	CASSLRGVSSYNEQFF	TGTGCCAGCAGCTTAAGGGGGGTTAGCTCCTACAATGAGCAGTTCTTC
TRBV5-4	.	.	TRBJ2-7	CASSLGQLPYEQYF	TGTGCCAGCAGCCTAGGACAGCTGCCCTACGAGCAGTACTTC
TRBV9	TRBD1	.	TRBJ2-1	CASSGRQGNEQFF	TGTGCCAGCAGCGGACGACAGGGAAATGAGCAGTTCTTC
TRBV5-1	.	.	TRBJ2-2	CASSLRRRETGELFF	TGCGCCAGCAGCTTGCGTAGAAGAGAAACCGGGGAGCTGTTTTTT
TRBV7-9	.	.	TRBJ2-5	CASSSIETQYF	TGTGCCAGCAGCTCAATTGAGACCCAGTACTTC
TRBV11-2	.	.	TRBJ2-3	CASSPGVTTDTQYF	TGTGCCAGCAGCCCGGGCGTTACCACAGATACGCAGTATTTT
TRBV6-6	.	.	TRBJ2-7	CASSYYGYEQYF	TGTGCCAGCAGTTACTACGGCTACGAGCAGTACTTC
TRBV10-3	TRBD2	.	TRBJ2-7	CAIRRGASDISYEQYF	TGTGCCATCAGGCGGGGGGCGTCAGACATCTCCTACGAGCAGTACTTC
TRBV27	TRBD1	.	TRBJ1-1	CASSLRQGGMNTEAFF	TGTGCCAGCAGTTTAAGGCAGGGGGGGATGAACACTGAAGCTTTCTTT
TRBV2	TRBD2	.	TRBJ2-7	CASSDRLASYEQYF	TGTGCCAGCAGTGATCGACTAGCGTCGTACGAGCAGTACTTC
TRBV5-1	TRBD1	.	TRBJ2-1	CASSPTGTGVDEQFF	TGCGCCAGCAGCCCAACCGGGACAGGGGTAGATGAGCAGTTCTTC
TRBV6-2/TRBV6-3	TRBD1	.	TRBJ2-7	CASSSWTGETYEQYF	TGTGCCAGCAGTTCTTGGACAGGGGAAACCTACGAGCAGTACTTC
TRBV6-5	.	.	TRBJ2-5	CASSVLTGRPGTQYF	TGTGCCAGCAGCGTACTGACAGGTAGACCAGGGACCCAGTACTTC
TRBV12-3/TRBV12-4	TRBD2	.	TRBJ2-7	CASSNSGRYEQYF	TGTGCCAGCAGCAATAGCGGGAGGTACGAGCAGTACTTC
TRBV5-1	.	.	TRBJ2-7	CASSLVGGWYEQYF	TGCGCCAGCAGCTTGGTTGGAGGGTGGTACGAGCAGTACTTC
TRBV28	.	.	TRBJ2-7	CASSGTRYEQYF	TGTGCCAGCAGTGGTACCCGTTACGAGCAGTACTTC
TRBV5-1	.	few	TRBJ2-7	CASSASEEGVSREQYF	TGCGCCAGCAGCGCAAGCGAGGAAGGGGTGTCTCGAGAGCAGTACTTC
TRBV3-1/TRBV3-2	TRBD2	.	TRBJ2-3	CASSQETSGGAGSPDTQYF	TGTGCCAGCAGCCAAGAAACTAGCGGGGGGGCCGGGAGCCCAGATACGCAGTATTTT
TRBV5-4	.	.	TRBJ1-6	CASSLGDRGTLHF	TGTGCCAGCAGCTTGGGGGACCGGGGAACCCTCCACTTT
TRBV7-9	TRBD2	few	TRBJ2-3	CASSLAGGDTQYF	TGTGCCAGCAGCTTAGCGGGAGGGGATACGCAGTATTTT
TRBV7-2	.	.	TRBJ1-6	CASSLEIAGLHF	TGTGCCAGCAGCTTAGAGATCGCTGGGCTCCACTTT
TRBV5-1	.	.	TRBJ1-6	CASSPRGDKGSPLHF	TGCGCCAGCAGTCCCCGGGGCGACAAGGGGTCACCCCTCCACTTT
TRBV6-4	.	.	TRBJ1-2	CASSDPRGGYTF	TGTGCCAGCAGTGACCCTAGGGGTGGCTACACCTTC
TRBV5-5	.	.	TRBJ2-7	CASSFGQGVTEQYF	TGTGCCAGCAGCTTCGGGCAGGGAGTAACCGAGCAGTACTTC
TRBV6-2/TRBV6-3	.	.	TRBJ2-2	CASSYREFTGELFF	TGTGCCAGCAGTTACCGGGAGTTCACCGGGGAGCTGTTTTTT
TRBV2	.	.	TRBJ1-2	CASSPLQRDGYTF	TGTGCCAGCAGTCCACTACAGAGGGATGGCTACACCTTC
TRBV4-2	.	.	TRBJ2-1	CASSQDLTAYNEQFF	TGTGCCAGCAGCCAAGATCTTACGGCCTACAATGAGCAGTTCTTC
TRBV25-1	TRBD1	.	TRBJ1-4	CASSATGGFEKLFF	TGTGCCAGCAGCGCGACAGGGGGCTTTGAAAAACTGTTTTTT
TRBV7-9	.	.	TRBJ2-5	CASSPQETQYF	TGTGCCAGCAGTCCTCAAGAGACCCAGTACTTC
TRBV9	.	.	TRBJ2-1	CASSVEAGVGNEQFF	TGTGCCAGCAGCGTAGAGGCAGGGGTCGGCAATGAGCAGTTCTTC
TRBV28	TRBD1	.	TRBJ2-1	CASNFSPRQGVRKQYNEQFF	TGTGCCAGCAACTTTTCCCCTCGACAGGGGGTTCGGAAACAATACAATGAGCAGTTCTTC
TRBV6-1	.	.	TRBJ1-1	CASSEQPTGNTEAFF	TGTGCCAGCAGTGAACAGCCAACAGGGAACACTGAAGCTTTCTTT
TRBV28	.	.	TRBJ2-5	CASSFRQGVQETQYF	TGTGCCAGCAGTTTCCGCCAGGGTGTCCAAGAGACCCAGTACTTC
TRBV6-2/TRBV6-3	.	.	TRBJ1-1	CASSRLRWGEDTEAFF	TGTGCCAGCAGCCGCCTTAGATGGGGAGAGGACACTGAAGCTTTCTTT
TRBV5-1	.	.	TRBJ2-2	CASSLEPGGDTGELFF	TGCGCCAGCAGCTTGGAACCAGGGGGGGACACCGGGGAGCTGTTTTTT
TRBV7-2	TRBD1	.	TRBJ1-2	CASSLNRGNYGYTF	TGTGCCAGCAGCTTGAACAGGGGTAACTATGGCTACACCTTC
TRBV19	.	.	TRBJ1-1	CASKEDKAFF	TGTGCCAGTAAGGAGGATAAAGCTTTCTTT
TRBV4-1	.	.	TRBJ2-4	CASSLQGPGFNIQYF	TGCGCCAGCAGCCTTCAGGGCCCGGGGTTCAACATTCAGTACTTC
TRBV19	.	.	TRBJ1-4	CASSIAIGATNEKLFF	TGTGCCAGTAGTATTGCTATCGGGGCGACTAATGAAAAACTGTTTTTT
TRBV30	.	.	TRBJ1-2	CAWSFLGEGYTF	TGTGCCTGGAGTTTTCTGGGGGAGGGCTACACCTTC
TRBV6-5	.	.	TRBJ1-5	CASSPTTGGNQPQHF	TGTGCCAGCAGTCCGACGACCGGGGGCAATCAGCCCCAGCATTTT
TRBV4-1	TRBD2	.	TRBJ2-6	CASSQFRREVTGANVLTF	TGCGCCAGCAGCCAATTTCGGCGGGAGGTAACTGGGGCCAACGTCCTGACTTTC
TRBV5-1	.	.	TRBJ1-1	CASSLGQVNTEAFF	TGCGCCAGCAGCTTGGGGCAGGTGAACACTGAAGCTTTCTTT
TRBV19	.	.	TRBJ2-1	CASSISGKNEQFF	TGTGCCAGTAGTATATCAGGGAAGAATGAGCAGTTCTTC
TRBV7-8	.	.	TRBJ2-7	CASSLGVSGSSYEQYF	TGTGCCAGCAGCTTAGGTGTTAGCGGTAGCTCCTACGAGCAGTACTTC
TRBV19	TRBD1	.	TRBJ2-2	CASSTLDRGGANTGELFF	TGTGCCAGTAGTACCTTAGACAGGGGAGGCGCGAACACCGGGGAGCTGTTTTTT
TRBV6-5	.	.	TRBJ1-5	CASRKMSADNQPQHF	TGTGCCAGCAGGAAAATGTCGGCAGACAATCAGCCCCAGCATTTT
TRBV6-2/TRBV6-3	.	.	TRBJ2-4	CASSYSRGASQSIQYF	TGTGCCAGCAGTTACTCACGCGGGGCATCTCAGAGCATTCAGTACTTC